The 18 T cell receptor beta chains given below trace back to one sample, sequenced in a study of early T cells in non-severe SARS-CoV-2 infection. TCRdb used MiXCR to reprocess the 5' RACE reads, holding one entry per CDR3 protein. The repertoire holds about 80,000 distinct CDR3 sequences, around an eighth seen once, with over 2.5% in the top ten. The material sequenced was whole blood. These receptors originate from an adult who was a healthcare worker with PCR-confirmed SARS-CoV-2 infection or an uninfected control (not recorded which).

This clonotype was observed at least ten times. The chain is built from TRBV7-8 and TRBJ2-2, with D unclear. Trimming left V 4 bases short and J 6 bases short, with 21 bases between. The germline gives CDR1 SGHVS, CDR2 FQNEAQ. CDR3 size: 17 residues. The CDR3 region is CASSSQPIGEVPGELFF. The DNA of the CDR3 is TGTGCCAGCAGCTCCCAACCTATCGGAGAGGTTCCCGGGGAGCTGTTTTTT.

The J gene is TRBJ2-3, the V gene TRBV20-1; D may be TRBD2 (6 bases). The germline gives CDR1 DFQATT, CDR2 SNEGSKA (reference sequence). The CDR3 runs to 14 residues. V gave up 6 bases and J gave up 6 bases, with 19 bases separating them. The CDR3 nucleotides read TGCAGTGCCCGAAGGGGAACCGGAGGGGATACGCAGTATTTT. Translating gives CSARRGTGGDTQYF.

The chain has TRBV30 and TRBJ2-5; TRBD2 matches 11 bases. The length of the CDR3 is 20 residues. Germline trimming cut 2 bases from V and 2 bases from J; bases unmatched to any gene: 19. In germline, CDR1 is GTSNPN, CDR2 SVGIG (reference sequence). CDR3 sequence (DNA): TGTGCCTGGAGTTCTTTACTAGCGGGAGTTCCACCAGGGGGTCAAGAGACCCAGTACTTC. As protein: CAWSSLLAGVPPGGQETQYF.

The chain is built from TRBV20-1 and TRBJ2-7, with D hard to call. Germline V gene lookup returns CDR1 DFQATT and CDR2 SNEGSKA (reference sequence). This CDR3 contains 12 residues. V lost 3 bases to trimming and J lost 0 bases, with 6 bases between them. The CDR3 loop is CSARPDSYEQYF. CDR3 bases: TGCAGTGCTAGGCCGGACTCCTACGAGCAGTACTTC.

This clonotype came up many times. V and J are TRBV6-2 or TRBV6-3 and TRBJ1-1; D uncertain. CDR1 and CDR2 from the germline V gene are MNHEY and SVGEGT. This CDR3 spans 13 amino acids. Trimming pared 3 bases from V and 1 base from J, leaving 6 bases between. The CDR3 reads CASSYQSNTEAFF. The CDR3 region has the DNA TGTGCCAGCAGTTATCAGTCGAACACTGAAGCTTTCTTT.

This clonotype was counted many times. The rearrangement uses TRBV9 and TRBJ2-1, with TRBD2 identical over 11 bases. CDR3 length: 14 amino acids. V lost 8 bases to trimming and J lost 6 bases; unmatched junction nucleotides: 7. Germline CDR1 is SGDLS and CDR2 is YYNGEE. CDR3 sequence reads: CASSGTSGVNEQFF. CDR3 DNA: TGTGCCAGTTCCGGGACTAGCGGAGTCAATGAGCAGTTCTTC.

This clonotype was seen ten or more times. The CDR3 coding sequence is TGTGCCAGCAGTTACGCCCGGTGGGGAAACACCATATATTTT. Translation: CASSYARWGNTIYF. This chain joins TRBV6-5 and TRBJ1-3; no reliable D call. From germline, CDR1 is MNHEY and CDR2 SVGAGI. Trimming stripped 2 bases from V and 4 bases from J, with 9 bases between. There are 14 residues in the CDR3.

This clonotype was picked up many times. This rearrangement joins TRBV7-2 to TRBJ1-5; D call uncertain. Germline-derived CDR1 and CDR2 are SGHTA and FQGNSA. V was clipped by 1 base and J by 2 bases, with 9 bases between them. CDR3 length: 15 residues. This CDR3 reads CASSLGPGGNQPQHF. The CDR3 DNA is TGTGCCAGCAGCTTAGGTCCTGGAGGCAATCAGCCCCAGCATTTT.

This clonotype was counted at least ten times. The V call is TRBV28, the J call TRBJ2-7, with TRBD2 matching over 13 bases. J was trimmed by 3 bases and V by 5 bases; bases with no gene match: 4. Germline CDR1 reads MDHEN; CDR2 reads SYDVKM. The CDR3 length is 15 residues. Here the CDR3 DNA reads TGTGCCAGCAGTACCGGGACTAGCGGGATCTACGAGCAGTACTTC. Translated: CASSTGTSGIYEQYF.

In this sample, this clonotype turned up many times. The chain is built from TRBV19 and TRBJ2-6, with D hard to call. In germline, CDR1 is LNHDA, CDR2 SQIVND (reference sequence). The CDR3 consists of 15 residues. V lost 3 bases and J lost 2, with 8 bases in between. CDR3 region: CASSMEAPGANVLTF. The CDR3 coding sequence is TGTGCCAGTAGTATGGAAGCCCCTGGGGCCAACGTCCTGACTTTC.

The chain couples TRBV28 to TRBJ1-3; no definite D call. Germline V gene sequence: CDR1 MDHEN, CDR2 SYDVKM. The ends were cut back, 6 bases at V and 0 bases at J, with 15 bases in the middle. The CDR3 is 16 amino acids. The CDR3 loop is CASRSFRVVSGNTIYF. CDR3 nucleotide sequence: TGTGCCAGCAGGTCCTTTCGGGTGGTCTCTGGAAACACCATATATTTT.

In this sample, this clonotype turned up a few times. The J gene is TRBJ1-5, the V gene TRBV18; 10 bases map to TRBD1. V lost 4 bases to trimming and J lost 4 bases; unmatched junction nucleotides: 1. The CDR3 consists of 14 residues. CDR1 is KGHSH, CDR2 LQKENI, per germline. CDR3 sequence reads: CASSQDRGNQPQHF. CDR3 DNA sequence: TGTGCCAGCTCACAGGACAGGGGGAATCAGCCCCAGCATTTT.

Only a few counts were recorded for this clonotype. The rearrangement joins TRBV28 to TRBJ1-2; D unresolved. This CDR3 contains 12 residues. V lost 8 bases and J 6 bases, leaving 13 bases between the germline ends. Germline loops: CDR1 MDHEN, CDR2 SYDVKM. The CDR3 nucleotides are TGTGCCAGCGCTGAAATTAGCGATGGCTACACCTTC. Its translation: CASAEISDGYTF.

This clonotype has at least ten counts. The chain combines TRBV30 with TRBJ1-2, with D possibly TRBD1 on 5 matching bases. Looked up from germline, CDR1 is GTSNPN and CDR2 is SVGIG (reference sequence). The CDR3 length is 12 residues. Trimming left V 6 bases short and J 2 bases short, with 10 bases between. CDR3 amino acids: CACSRDNYGYTF. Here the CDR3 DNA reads TGTGCCTGTTCCCGGGACAACTATGGCTACACCTTC.

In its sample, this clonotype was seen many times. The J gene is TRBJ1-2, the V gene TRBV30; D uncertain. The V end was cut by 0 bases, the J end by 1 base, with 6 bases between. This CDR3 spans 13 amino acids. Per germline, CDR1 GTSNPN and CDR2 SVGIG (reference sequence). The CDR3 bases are TGTGCCTGGAGTGTAGGCAATAACTATGGCTACACCTTC. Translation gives CAWSVGNNYGYTF.

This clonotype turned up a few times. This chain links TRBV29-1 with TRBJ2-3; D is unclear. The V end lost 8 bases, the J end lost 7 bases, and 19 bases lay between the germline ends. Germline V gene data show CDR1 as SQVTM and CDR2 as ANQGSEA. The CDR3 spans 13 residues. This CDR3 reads CSLTPPASNTQYF. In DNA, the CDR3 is TGCAGCCTGACCCCCCCCGCCTCGAATACGCAGTATTTT.

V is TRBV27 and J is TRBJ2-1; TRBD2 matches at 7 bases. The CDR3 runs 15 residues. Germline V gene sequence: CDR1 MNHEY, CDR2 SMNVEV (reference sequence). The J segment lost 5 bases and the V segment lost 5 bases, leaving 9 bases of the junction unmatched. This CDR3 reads CASSLGGRGDNEQFF. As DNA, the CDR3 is TGTGCCAGCAGTCTAGGCGGGAGAGGGGACAATGAGCAGTTCTTC.

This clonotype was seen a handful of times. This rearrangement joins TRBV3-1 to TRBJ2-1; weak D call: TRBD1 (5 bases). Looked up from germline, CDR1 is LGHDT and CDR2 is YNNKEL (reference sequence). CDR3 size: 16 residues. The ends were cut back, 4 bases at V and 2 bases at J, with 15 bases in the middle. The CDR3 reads CASSPQDRSPYNEQFF. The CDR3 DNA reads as TGTGCCAGCAGCCCACAGGACCGCTCACCCTACAATGAGCAGTTCTTC.